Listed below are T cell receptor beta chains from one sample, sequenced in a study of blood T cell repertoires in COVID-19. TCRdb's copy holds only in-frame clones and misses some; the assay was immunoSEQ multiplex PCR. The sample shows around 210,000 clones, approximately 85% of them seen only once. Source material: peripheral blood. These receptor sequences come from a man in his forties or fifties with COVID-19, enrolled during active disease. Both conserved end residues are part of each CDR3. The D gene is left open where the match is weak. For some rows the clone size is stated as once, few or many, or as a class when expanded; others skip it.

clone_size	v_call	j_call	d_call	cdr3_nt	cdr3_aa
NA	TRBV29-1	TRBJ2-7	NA	TGCAGCGTTGAGGCGGGGCAGGACCCCTACGAGCAGTACTTC	CSVEAGQDPYEQYF
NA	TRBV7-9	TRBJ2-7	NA	TGTGCCAGCAGCTTAGAGGGGCTCTGGTACGAGCAGTACTTC	CASSLEGLWYEQYF
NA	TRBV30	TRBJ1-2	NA	TGTGCCTCCGTCCGCGATGGCTACACCTTC	CASVRDGYTF
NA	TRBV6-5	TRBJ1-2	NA	TGTGCCAGCAGTTATGACAGAAACATTGGCTACACCTTC	CASSYDRNIGYTF
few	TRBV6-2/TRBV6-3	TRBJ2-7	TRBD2	TGTGCCAGCAGCTATGGACTAGCGGGGTCCTACGAGCAGTACTTC	CASSYGLAGSYEQYF
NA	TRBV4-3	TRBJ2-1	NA	TGCGCCAGCAGCCAAGATCAGGCATGGGATGAGCAGTTCTTC	CASSQDQAWDEQFF
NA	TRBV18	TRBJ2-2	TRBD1	TGTGCCAGCTCACACGAAAGACAGGGGAGTATTGGGAACACCGGGGAGCTGTTTTTT	CASSHERQGSIGNTGELFF
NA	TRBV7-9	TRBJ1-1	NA	TGTGCCAGCAGCCCCGGGACACCTGGGGAAGCTTTCTTT	CASSPGTPGEAFF
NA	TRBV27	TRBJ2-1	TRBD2	TGTGCCAGCAGTTCATATCTAGCGGGGGGGTTTAATGAGCAGTTCTTC	CASSSYLAGGFNEQFF
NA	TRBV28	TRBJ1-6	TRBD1	TGTGCCAGCAAACCTAGCGACAGGGTCGGCTCACCCCTCCACTTT	CASKPSDRVGSPLHF
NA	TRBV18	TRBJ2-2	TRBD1	TGTGCCAGCTCACTGTCGGGACAGGGGAACACCGGGGAGCTGTTTTTT	CASSLSGQGNTGELFF
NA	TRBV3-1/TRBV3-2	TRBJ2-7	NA	TGTGCCAGCAGCCATCGGGACAACTCCTACGAGCAGTACTTC	CASSHRDNSYEQYF
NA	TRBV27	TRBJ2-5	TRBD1	TGTGCCAGCAGATCCTCAGGGGGCCTGGAGACCCAGTACTTC	CASRSSGGLETQYF
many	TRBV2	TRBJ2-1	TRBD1	TGTGCCAGCAGTTGGGGGACAGGGCACAATGAGCAGTTCTTC	CASSWGTGHNEQFF
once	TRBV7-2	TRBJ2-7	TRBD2	TGTGCCAGCAGCTTAGTAGGAGCGGGGACTCCTCACGAGCAGTACTTC	CASSLVGAGTPHEQYF
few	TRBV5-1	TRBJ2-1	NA	TGCGCCAGCAGCCCCCTTGGGGGGGGCCGAAATGAGCAGTTCTTC	CASSPLGGGRNEQFF
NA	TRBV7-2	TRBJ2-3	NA	TGTGCCAGCAGCTTTCAAGGCGGGGGCGTCACAGATACGCAGTATTTT	CASSFQGGGVTDTQYF
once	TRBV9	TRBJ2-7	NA	TGTGCCAGCAGCGTAGCTTCTCGGACAGATTTTTACGAGCAGTACTTC	CASSVASRTDFYEQYF
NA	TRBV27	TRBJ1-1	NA	TGTGCCGCGGCGTTAGGGGTGAACACTGAAGCTTTCTTT	CAAALGVNTEAFF
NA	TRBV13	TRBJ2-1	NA	TGTGCCAGCAGCTCCAAAAGGGGCTCGGGGGATGAGCAGTTCTTC	CASSSKRGSGDEQFF
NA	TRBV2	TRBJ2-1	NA	TGTGCCAGCACGGGAGAAGACGACGGATACAATGAGCAGTTCTTC	CASTGEDDGYNEQFF
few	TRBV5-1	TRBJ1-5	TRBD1	TGCGCCAGCAGCTTGGCCGGGACAGGGAACAATCAGCCCCAGCATTTT	CASSLAGTGNNQPQHF
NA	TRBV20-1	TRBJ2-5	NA	TGCAGTGCTAGTGGCCCCAGGGAGGGGGAAGAGACCCAGTACTTC	CSASGPREGEETQYF
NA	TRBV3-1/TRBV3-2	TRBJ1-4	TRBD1	TGTGCCAGCAGCAAGCGACAGGGTTTTGAAAAACTGTTTTTT	CASSKRQGFEKLFF
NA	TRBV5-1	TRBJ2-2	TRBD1	TGCGCCAGCAGGCGACAGGGGGCTAACACCGGGGAGCTGTTTTTT	CASRRQGANTGELFF
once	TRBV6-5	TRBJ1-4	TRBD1	TGTGCCAGCAGTTTCTCAGGGGGAAGAGGTGAAAAACTGTTTTTT	CASSFSGGRGEKLFF